The 16 T cell receptor beta chains listed next were all sequenced from one sample in a study of Ad26.COV2.S vaccination and SARS-CoV-2 variants. Assay: immunoSEQ multiplex PCR; the TCRdb copy retains only in-frame clones and omits some. The sample has fewer than 800,000 clones; about 89% are singletons. Treatment denoted: 15 to 20 received Ad26.COV2.S at low or high dose, single or two shots; about 5 received placebo; per-sample allocation not given. Sampling was performed 63 days after the first vaccine or placebo injection. The sequenced sample was peripheral blood, obtained in a trial of Ad26.COV2.S vaccine versus placebo. The receptors originated from a person aged 18-60 years who received the Ad26.COV2.S COVID-19 vaccine or a placebo.

This chain joins TRBV11-2 and TRBJ2-2, with 8 bases aligning to TRBD1. Per the germline V gene, CDR1 is SGHAT and CDR2 is FQNNGV. CDR3 length: 15 residues. Losses at the gene ends were 6 bases for V and 0 bases for J; bases not matched to a gene: 3. CDR3: CASSSTGANTGELFF. CDR3 DNA: TGTGCCAGCAGTTCGACAGGGGCGAACACCGGGGAGCTGTTTTTT. Combining the CDR3 with reference TRBV11-2 and TRBJ2-2 gives the whole variable domain EAGVAQSPRYKIIEKRQSVAFWCNPISGHATLYWYQQILGQGPKLLIQFQNNGVVDDSQLPKDRFSAERLKGVDSTLKIQPAKLEDSAVYLCASSSTGANTGELFFGEGSRLTVL.

Written as DNA, the CDR3 is TGCGCCAGCAGCTTACAGGGATACGGCTATGGCTACACCTTC. The encoded protein is CASSLQGYGYGYTF. V gene TRBV5-1 combines with J gene TRBJ1-2; a possible D gene is TRBD1 (6 bases). The CDR3 totals 14 residues. The germline V and J ends were trimmed by 2 bases and 4 bases, with 12 bases remaining between them. Germline V CDR1 and CDR2: SGHRS, YFSETQ.

V and J are TRBV18 and TRBJ2-3; tentative D call: TRBD1 (6 bases). Germline values: CDR1 KGHSH, CDR2 LQKENI. This CDR3 has 14 residues. Trimming stripped 5 bases from V and 2 bases from J, with 11 bases between. CDR3 DNA: TGTGCCAGCTCAGGACAGATACTCACAGATACGCAGTATTTT. Protein sequence: CASSGQILTDTQYF.

This clone was recorded at least ten times. The chain carries TRBV7-3 and TRBJ1-5, with D unclear. Trimming stripped 0 bases from V and 0 bases from J, with 6 bases between. CDR1 SGHTA and CDR2 FQGTGA come from the germline V gene. The CDR3 covers 15 residues. The CDR3: CASSLTANSNQPQHF. In DNA, the CDR3 is TGTGCCAGCAGCTTAACTGCTAATAGCAATCAGCCCCAGCATTTT.

V is TRBV2 and J is TRBJ2-7, with a weak D call TRBD2 (6 bases). Trimming removed 8 bases from V and 5 bases from J, with 16 bases in between. The CDR3 is 13 residues long. CDR1 is SNHLY, CDR2 FYNNEI, per germline. The CDR3: CASALTRIDEQYF. The CDR3 DNA sequence: TGTGCCAGCGCTCTGACTAGGATCGACGAGCAGTACTTC.

This sequence joins TRBV7-9 and TRBJ2-1, with a weak D call TRBD1 (5 bases). Trimming pared 4 bases from V and 8 bases from J, leaving 12 bases between. Germline V lookup: CDR1 SEHNR, CDR2 FQNEAQ (reference sequence). The CDR3 sequence is 13 residues long. CDR3 protein: CASSSRTFHEQFF. CDR3 bases: TGTGCCAGCAGCTCACGGACATTCCATGAGCAGTTCTTC.

The V and J genes are TRBV18 and TRBJ2-1, with no clear D. Germline CDR1 KGHSH, CDR2 LQKENI. The CDR3 is 15 amino acids. Trimming stripped 6 bases from V and 3 bases from J, with 15 bases between. The CDR3 DNA is TGTGCCAGCTCCAACTCAGAGCGCAACTACAATGAGCAGTTCTTC. Amino acids: CASSNSERNYNEQFF.

J is TRBJ2-1 and V is TRBV7-8; the D is unclear. The V gene's germline CDR1 is SGHVS and CDR2 FQNEAQ. Trimming took off 9 bases at V and 0 bases at J, with 18 bases between the two ends. The CDR3 has 16 residues. The CDR3 nucleotides are TGTGCCAGTAGCCCCCAAAGTATCGGCTCCTACAATGAGCAGTTCTTC. Translating it yields CASSPQSIGSYNEQFF.

This clone appeared once. The gene calls are TRBV29-1 and TRBJ2-1; a possible D gene is TRBD2 (6 bases). This CDR3 has 11 amino acids. The germline CDR1 and CDR2 sequences are SQVTM and ANQGSEA. The CDR3 loop reads CTGGSTDEQFF. The CDR3 nucleotides are TGCACTGGAGGGAGCACCGATGAGCAGTTCTTC.

The chain is built from TRBV30 and TRBJ2-3, with no clear D. Trimming removed 5 bases from V and 2 bases from J, with 11 bases in between. From germline, CDR1 is GTSNPN and CDR2 SVGIG (reference sequence). CDR3 length: 13 amino acids. CDR3: CAWSGFPTDTQYF. Here the CDR3 DNA reads TGTGCCTGGTCAGGTTTCCCCACAGATACGCAGTATTTT.

In its sample, this clone was seen once. The V call is TRBV5-1, the J call TRBJ2-1, with 7 bases that match TRBD2. This CDR3 has 15 residues. V lost 2 bases to trimming and J lost 0 bases; unmatched junction nucleotides: 2. From germline, CDR1 is SGHRS and CDR2 YFSETQ. The CDR3 DNA reads TGCGCCAGCAGCTTCCTAGCGGACTCCTACAATGAGCAGTTCTTC. It yields the protein CASSFLADSYNEQFF.

The chain links TRBV14 to TRBJ1-1; D may be TRBD1 (5 bases). V was pared by 2 bases and J by 1 base, with 8 bases between. The CDR3 is 14 amino acids. The germline CDR1 and CDR2 sequences are SGHDN and FVKESK. The CDR3, as DNA: TGTGCCAGCAGCCAACCGGGACGGAACACTGAAGCTTTCTTT. Its translation: CASSQPGRNTEAFF.

The V gene is TRBV18, the J gene TRBJ1-2; TRBD1 aligns across 10 bases. CDR3 length: 16 residues. J gave up 5 bases and V 6 bases, and 12 bases lay outside the gene matches. The germline V gene encodes CDR1 KGHSH and CDR2 LQKENI. The CDR3 reads CASSPIFGQGGYGYTF. The CDR3 region has the DNA TGTGCCAGCTCTCCGATTTTTGGACAGGGGGGATATGGCTACACCTTC.

The rearrangement joins TRBV25-1 to TRBJ2-1, with D perhaps TRBD2 (7 bases). Germline values: CDR1 MGHDK, CDR2 SYGVNS. Trimming pared 2 bases from V and 4 bases from J, leaving 12 bases between. The CDR3 sequence is 15 residues long. CDR3 protein: CASSERGGLYNEQFF. DNA of the CDR3: TGTGCCAGCAGTGAACGCGGGGGCCTATACAATGAGCAGTTCTTC.

In this sample, this clone turned up a few times. The chain is built from TRBV5-5 and TRBJ1-5, with a tentative D call TRBD1 (5 bases). V was shortened by 1 base and J by 1 base, with 9 bases between the two germline ends. There are 15 residues in the CDR3. Germline CDR1 is SGHKS and CDR2 is YYEKEE (reference sequence). Written as DNA, the CDR3 is TGTGCCAGCAGCTTGTTCCGGGGGAGCAATCAGCCCCAGCATTTT. This codes for CASSLFRGSNQPQHF.

This chain links TRBV3-1 (or the pseudogene TRBV3-2) with TRBJ1-4; D gene unclear. Trimming took 4 bases from V and 0 from J, leaving 6 bases between them. Germline assignment: CDR1 LGHDT and CDR2 YNNKEL (reference sequence). This CDR3 is 14 amino acids long. CDR3 sequence reads: CASSLSATNEKLFF. As DNA, the CDR3 is TGTGCCAGCAGCCTATCAGCAACTAATGAAAAACTGTTTTTT.